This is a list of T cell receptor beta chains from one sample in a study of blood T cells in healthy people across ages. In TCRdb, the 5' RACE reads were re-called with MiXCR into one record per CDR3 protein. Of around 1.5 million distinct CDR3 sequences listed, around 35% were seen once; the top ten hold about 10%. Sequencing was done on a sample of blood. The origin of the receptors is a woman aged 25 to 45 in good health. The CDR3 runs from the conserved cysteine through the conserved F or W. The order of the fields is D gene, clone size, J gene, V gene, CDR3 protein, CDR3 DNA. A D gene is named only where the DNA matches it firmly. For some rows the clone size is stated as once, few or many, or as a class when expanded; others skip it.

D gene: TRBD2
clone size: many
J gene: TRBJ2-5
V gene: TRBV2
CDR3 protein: CASSPWGGGQETQYF
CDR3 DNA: TGTGCCAGCAGCCCCTGGGGCGGGGGGCAAGAGACCCAGTACTTC

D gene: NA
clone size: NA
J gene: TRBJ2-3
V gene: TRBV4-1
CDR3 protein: CASSQPAGTQYF
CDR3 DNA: TGCGCCAGCAGCCAACCAGCAGGTACGCAGTATTTT

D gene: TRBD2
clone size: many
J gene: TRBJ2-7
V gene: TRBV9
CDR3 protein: CASSVTPLAGANEQYF
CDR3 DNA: TGTGCCAGCAGCGTAACTCCGCTAGCGGGAGCCAACGAGCAGTACTTC

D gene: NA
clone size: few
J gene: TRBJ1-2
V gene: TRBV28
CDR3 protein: CASSWGGSYGYTF
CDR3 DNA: TGTGCCAGCAGTTGGGGGGGGAGCTATGGCTACACCTTC

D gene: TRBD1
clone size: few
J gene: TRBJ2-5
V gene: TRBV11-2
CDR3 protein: CASSPIQGAKETQYF
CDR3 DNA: TGTGCCAGCAGCCCAATACAGGGGGCGAAAGAGACCCAGTACTTC

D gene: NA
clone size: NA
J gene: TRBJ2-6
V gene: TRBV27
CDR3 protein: CASCLWRLSGANVPTF
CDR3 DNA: TGTGCCAGCTGCCTTTGGCGCCTCTCTGGGGCCAACGTCCCGACTTTC

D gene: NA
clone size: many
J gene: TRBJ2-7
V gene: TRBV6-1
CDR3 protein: CATTYLETSYEQYF
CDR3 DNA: TGTGCCACCACGTACTTAGAAACCTCCTACGAGCAGTACTTC

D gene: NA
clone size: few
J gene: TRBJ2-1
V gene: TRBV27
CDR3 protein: CASSASGGSRFF
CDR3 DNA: TGTGCCAGCAGTGCATCTGGGGGGAGCAGGTTCTTC

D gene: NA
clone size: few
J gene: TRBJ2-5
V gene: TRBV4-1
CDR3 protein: CASSVSSGRRETQYF
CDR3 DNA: TGCGCCAGCAGCGTTTCTAGTGGGAGACGGGAGACCCAGTACTTC

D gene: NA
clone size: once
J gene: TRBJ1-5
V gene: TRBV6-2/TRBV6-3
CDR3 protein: CATRVGYQPQHF
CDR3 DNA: TGTGCCACCCGGGTCGGGTATCAGCCCCAGCATTTT

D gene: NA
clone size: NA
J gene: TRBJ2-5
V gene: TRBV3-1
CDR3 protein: CASSQDHPGRQYF
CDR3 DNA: TGTGCCAGCAGCCAAGATCACCCGGGACGGCAGTACTTC

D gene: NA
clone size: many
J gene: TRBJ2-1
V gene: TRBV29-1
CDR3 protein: CSGSGSAGNEQFF
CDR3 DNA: TGCAGCGGGAGTGGGTCGGCGGGCAATGAGCAGTTCTTC

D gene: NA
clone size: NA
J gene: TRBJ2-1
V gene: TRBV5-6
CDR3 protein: CASSDPGQGNRVQFF
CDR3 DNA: TGTGCCAGCAGCGACCCGGGCCAGGGAAATAGGGTGCAGTTCTTC

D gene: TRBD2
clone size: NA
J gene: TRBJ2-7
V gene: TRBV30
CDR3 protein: CAGSTSGSYEQYF
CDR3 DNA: TGTGCCGGATCAACTAGCGGTTCCTACGAGCAGTACTTC

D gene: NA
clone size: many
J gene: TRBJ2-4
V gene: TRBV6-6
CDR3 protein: CASTQLAPLAKNIQYF
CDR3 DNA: TGTGCCAGTACGCAACTAGCACCGTTAGCCAAAAACATTCAGTACTTC

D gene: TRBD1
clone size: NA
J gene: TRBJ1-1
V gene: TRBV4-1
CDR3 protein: CASSLYLVQTGGSAEAFF
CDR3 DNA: TGCGCCAGCAGCCTCTACCTCGTCCAGACAGGGGGGAGCGCTGAAGCTTTCTTT

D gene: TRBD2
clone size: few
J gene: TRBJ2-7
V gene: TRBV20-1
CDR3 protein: CSASPNSGGYYEQYF
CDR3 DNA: TGCAGTGCTAGTCCAAATAGCGGGGGGTACTACGAGCAGTACTTC

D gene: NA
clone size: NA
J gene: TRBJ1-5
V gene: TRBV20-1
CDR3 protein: CSASGRGLQPQHF
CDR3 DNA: TGCAGTGCTAGTGGTAGGGGTCTTCAACCCCAGCATTTT

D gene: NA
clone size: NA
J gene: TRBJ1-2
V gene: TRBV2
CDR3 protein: CASLFRREGYTF
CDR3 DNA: TGTGCCAGCCTTTTCCGCAGGGAGGGCTACACCTTC

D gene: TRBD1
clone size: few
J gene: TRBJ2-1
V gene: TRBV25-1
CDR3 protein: CASSEKQGALVGQFF
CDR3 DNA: TGTGCCAGCAGTGAAAAACAGGGGGCTTTGGTCGGGCAGTTCTTC

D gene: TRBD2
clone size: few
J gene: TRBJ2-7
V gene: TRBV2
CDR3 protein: CASSEARGMTYEQYF
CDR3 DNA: TGTGCCAGCAGTGAAGCGCGGGGGATGACCTACGAGCAGTACTTC

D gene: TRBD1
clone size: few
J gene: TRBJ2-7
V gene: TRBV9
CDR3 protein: CASSQGTGGSGQYF
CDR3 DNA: TGTGCCAGCAGCCAAGGAACAGGGGGGTCTGGGCAGTACTTC

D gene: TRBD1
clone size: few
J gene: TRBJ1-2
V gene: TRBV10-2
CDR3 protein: CASSGLGQLKGDGYTF
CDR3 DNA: TGCGCCAGCAGCGGATTGGGACAGTTAAAAGGAGATGGCTACACCTTC

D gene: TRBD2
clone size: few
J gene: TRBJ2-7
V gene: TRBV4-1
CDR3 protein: CASSQDSGLAGGGGYEQYF
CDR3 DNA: TGCGCCAGCAGCCAAGATAGTGGACTAGCGGGAGGGGGAGGCTACGAGCAGTACTTC

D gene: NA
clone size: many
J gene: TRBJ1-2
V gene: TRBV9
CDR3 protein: CASSVGDVYGYTF
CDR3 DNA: TGTGCCAGCTCGGTCGGGGACGTCTATGGCTACACCTTC

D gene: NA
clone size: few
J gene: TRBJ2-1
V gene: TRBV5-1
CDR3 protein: CASSLDGSVSGNEQFF
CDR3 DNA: TGCGCCAGCAGCTTGGACGGGAGCGTTTCCGGGAATGAGCAGTTCTTC

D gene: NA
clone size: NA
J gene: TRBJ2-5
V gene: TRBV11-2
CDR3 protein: CASSLADWETQYF
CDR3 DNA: TGTGCCAGCAGCTTAGCTGATTGGGAGACCCAGTACTTC

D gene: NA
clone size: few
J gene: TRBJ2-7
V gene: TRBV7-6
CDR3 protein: CASSLTTRTDHEQYF
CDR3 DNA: TGTGCCAGCAGCTTAACTACTCGGACAGACCACGAGCAGTACTTC

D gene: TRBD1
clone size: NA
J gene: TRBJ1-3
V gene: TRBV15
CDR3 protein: CATSRDRGSGNTIYF
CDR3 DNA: TGTGCCACCAGCAGGGACAGGGGGTCCGGAAACACCATATATTTT

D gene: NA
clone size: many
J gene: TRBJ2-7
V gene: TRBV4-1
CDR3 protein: CASSRWGGEQYF
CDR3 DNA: TGCGCCAGCAGCCGCTGGGGAGGTGAGCAGTACTTC

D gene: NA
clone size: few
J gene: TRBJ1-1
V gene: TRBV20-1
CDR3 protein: CSARQMNTEAFF
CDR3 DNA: TGCAGTGCTCGGCAGATGAACACTGAAGCTTTCTTT

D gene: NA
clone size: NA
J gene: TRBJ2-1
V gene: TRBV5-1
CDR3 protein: CASSFRDQSNEQFF
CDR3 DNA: TGCGCCAGCAGCTTCCGGGACCAATCTAATGAGCAGTTCTTC

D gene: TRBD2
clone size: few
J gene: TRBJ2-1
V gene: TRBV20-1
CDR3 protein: CSARGGEGYIYNEQFF
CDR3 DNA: TGCAGTGCTAGAGGCGGGGAGGGCTACATCTACAATGAGCAGTTCTTC

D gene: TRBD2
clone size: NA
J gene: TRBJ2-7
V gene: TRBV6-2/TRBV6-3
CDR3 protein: CASRPSGGAYEQYF
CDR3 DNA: TGTGCCAGCAGACCAAGCGGGGGGGCCTACGAGCAGTACTTC

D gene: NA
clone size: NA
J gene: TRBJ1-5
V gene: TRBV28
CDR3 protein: CASSTAWGSNQPQHF
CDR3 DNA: TGTGCCAGCAGCACCGCTTGGGGGAGCAATCAGCCCCAGCATTTT

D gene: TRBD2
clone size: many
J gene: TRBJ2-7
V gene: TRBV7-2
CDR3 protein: CASSFAGTSGSYEQYF
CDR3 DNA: TGTGCCAGCAGCTTTGCCGGGACTAGCGGTTCCTACGAGCAGTACTTC

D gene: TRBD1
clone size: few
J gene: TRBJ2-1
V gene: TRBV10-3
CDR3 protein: CAISEYGTGGSNEQFF
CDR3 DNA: TGTGCCATCAGTGAGTACGGGACAGGGGGTTCAAATGAGCAGTTCTTC

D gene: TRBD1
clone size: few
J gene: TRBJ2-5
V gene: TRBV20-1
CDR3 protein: CSAREPGGIETQYF
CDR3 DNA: TGCAGTGCTAGAGAGCCAGGGGGCATCGAGACCCAGTACTTC

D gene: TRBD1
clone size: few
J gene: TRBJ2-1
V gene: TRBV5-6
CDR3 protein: CASSSRQGHNEQFF
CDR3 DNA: TGTGCCAGCAGCTCTAGACAGGGCCACAATGAGCAGTTCTTC

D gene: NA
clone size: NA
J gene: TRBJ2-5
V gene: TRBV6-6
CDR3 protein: CASSYRIQETQYF
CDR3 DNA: TGTGCCAGCAGTTACCGAATCCAAGAGACCCAGTACTTC

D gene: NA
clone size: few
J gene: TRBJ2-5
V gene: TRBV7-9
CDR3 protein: CASSPGGRALRETQYF
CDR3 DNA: TGTGCCAGCAGCCCCGGAGGCAGGGCTTTGAGGGAGACCCAGTACTTC

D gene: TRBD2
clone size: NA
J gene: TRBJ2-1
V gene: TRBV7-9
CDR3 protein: CASSSPSGVTPDEQFF
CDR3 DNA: TGTGCCAGCAGCTCACCTAGCGGAGTAACCCCGGATGAGCAGTTCTTC

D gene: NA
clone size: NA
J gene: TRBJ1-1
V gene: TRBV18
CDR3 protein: CASSPPMATGARNTEAFF
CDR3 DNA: TGTGCCAGCTCACCACCGATGGCGACAGGCGCTAGGAACACTGAAGCTTTCTTT

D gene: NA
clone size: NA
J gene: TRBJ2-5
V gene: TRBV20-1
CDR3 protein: CSAPDLLGAQYF
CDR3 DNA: TGCAGTGCTCCGGACCTCTTAGGGGCCCAGTACTTC

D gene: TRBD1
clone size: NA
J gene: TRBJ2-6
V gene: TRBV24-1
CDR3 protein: CATSDPGTGPGLANVLTF
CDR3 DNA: TGTGCCACCAGTGATCCCGGGACAGGGCCCGGCTTGGCCAACGTCCTGACTTTC

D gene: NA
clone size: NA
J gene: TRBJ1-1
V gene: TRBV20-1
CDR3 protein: CSASLGAFNTEAFF
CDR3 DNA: TGCAGTGCTAGCCTAGGGGCCTTTAACACTGAAGCTTTCTTT

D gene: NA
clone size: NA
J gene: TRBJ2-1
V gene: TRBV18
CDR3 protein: CASSPFGLWRNEQFF
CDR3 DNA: TGTGCCAGCTCACCATTCGGACTATGGAGGAATGAGCAGTTCTTC

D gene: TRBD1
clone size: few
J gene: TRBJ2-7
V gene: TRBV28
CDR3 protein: CAIQRQGGYEQYF
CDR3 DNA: TGTGCCATCCAAAGACAGGGGGGATACGAGCAGTACTTC

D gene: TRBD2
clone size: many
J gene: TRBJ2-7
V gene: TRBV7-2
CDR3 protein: CASSPGLAGAPPYF
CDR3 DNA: TGTGCCAGCAGCCCAGGACTAGCGGGAGCGCCACCGTACTTC

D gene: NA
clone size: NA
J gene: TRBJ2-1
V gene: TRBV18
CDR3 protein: CASSPWGYNKQFF
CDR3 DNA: TGTGCCAGCTCACCGTGGGGCTACAATAAGCAGTTCTTC

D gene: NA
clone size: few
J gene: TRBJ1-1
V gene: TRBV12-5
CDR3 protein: CASGLVLGRGDTEAFF
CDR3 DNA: TGTGCTAGTGGTTTGGTATTGGGCAGGGGAGACACTGAAGCTTTCTTT

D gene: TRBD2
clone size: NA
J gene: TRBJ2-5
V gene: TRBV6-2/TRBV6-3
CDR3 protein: CASSSITSGILETQYF
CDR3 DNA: TGTGCCAGCAGTTCAATCACTAGCGGGATCTTGGAGACCCAGTACTTC

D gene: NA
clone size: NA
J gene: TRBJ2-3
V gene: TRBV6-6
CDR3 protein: CASSPVGPDTQYF
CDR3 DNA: TGTGCCAGCAGTCCGGTAGGACCAGATACGCAGTATTTT

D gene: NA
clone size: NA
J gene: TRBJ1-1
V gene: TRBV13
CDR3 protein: CASSLVWENTEAFF
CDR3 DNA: TGTGCCAGCAGCTTAGTATGGGAGAACACTGAAGCTTTCTTT

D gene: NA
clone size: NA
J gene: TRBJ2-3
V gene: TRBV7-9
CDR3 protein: CASSPFGFSTSTDTQYF
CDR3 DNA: TGTGCCAGCAGCCCTTTTGGCTTCTCAACTAGCACAGATACGCAGTATTTT

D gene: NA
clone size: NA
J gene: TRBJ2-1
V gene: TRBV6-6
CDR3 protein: CASRLGGTSTYNEQFF
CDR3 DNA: TGTGCCAGCAGACTTGGCGGGACTTCGACCTACAATGAGCAGTTCTTC

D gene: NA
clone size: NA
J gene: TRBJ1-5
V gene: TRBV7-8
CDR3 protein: CATGPGEWQPQHF
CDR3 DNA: TGTGCCACGGGGCCAGGGGAATGGCAGCCCCAGCATTTT

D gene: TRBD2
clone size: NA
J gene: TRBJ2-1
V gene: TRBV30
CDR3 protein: CAWGGTSGSYNEQFF
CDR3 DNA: TGTGCCTGGGGAGGGACTAGCGGGAGTTATAATGAGCAGTTCTTC

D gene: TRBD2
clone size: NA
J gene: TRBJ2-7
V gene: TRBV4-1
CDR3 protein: CASSTPLTSGGREQYF
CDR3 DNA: TGCGCCAGCAGCACACCGCTTACTAGCGGGGGGAGAGAGCAGTACTTC

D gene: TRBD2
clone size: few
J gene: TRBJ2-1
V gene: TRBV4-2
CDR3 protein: CASSRWGLAGVYNEQFF
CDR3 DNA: TGTGCCAGCAGCCGCTGGGGGCTAGCGGGCGTATACAATGAGCAGTTTTTC